The 9 T cell receptor beta chains below were found in one sample sequenced in a study of shared clonotypes between healthy human individuals. Clones were sequenced by immunoSEQ multiplex PCR, and TCRdb holds only the in-frame ones, with some missing. The data show around 500,000 clones, around 80% seen once. The sample consisted of PBMCs. These receptors all come from a woman aged 40-49 years in good health. Some clones in this sample may be carry-over from other donors' samples.

The J gene is TRBJ2-3, the V gene TRBV28; TRBD1 matches at 9 bases. This CDR3 has 16 residues. Germline trimming cut 5 bases from V and 5 bases from J; bases unmatched to any gene: 11. In germline, CDR1 is MDHEN, CDR2 SYDVKM. The CDR3 DNA follows: TGTGCCAGCAGTCCCCCCCGGGACAGGGAAAAAGATACGCAGTATTTT. Amino acid sequence: CASSPPRDREKDTQYF.

V is TRBV29-1 and J is TRBJ1-2; D possibly corresponds to TRBD1 (6 bases). CDR3 length: 12 amino acids. V lost 3 bases to trimming and J lost 8 bases, with 13 bases between them. CDR1 SQVTM and CDR2 ANQGSEA come from the germline V gene. CDR3 residues: CSVETGGAGYTF. For the CDR3, the DNA is TGCAGCGTTGAGACGGGGGGGGCCGGCTACACCTTC.

With regard to this clone: This sample includes further DNA sequences coding for the same CDR3. The chain is built from TRBV19 and TRBJ2-1; the match to TRBD2 covers 8 bases. The CDR3 contains 14 residues. Germline assignment: CDR1 LNHDA and CDR2 SQIVND (reference sequence). V lost 4 bases to trimming and J lost 6 bases; unmatched junction nucleotides: 5. The CDR3 nucleotides are TGTGCCAGTAGTACCCCAGGACTAGCCAATGAGCAGTTCTTC. The encoded protein is CASSTPGLANEQFF.

The chain combines TRBV5-4 with TRBJ1-2; 8 nucleotides agree with TRBD1. After removal of 2 bases from V and 1 base from J, the junction contained 7 bases not matched to a gene. The CDR3 has 16 residues. CDR1 and CDR2 from the germline V gene are SGHNT and YYREEE (reference sequence). The CDR3 loop is CASSFAGTGGNYGYTF. CDR3 nucleotide sequence: TGTGCCAGCAGCTTCGCCGGAACAGGGGGTAACTATGGCTACACCTTC.

The chain couples TRBV9 to TRBJ2-1; D call uncertain. Germline V lookup: CDR1 SGDLS, CDR2 YYNGEE. Trimming left V 2 bases short and J 3 bases short, with 9 bases between. The CDR3 is made up of 14 amino acids. CDR3 amino acids: CASSVAWDYNEQFF. CDR3 nucleotides: TGTGCCAGCAGCGTTGCTTGGGACTACAATGAGCAGTTCTTC.

The chain employs TRBV5-1 and TRBJ2-7; D not certain. The CDR3 totals 13 residues. Germline lookup yields CDR1 SGHRS and CDR2 YFSETQ. V shed 3 bases and J shed 2 bases, with 9 bases lying between them. The CDR3 loop is CASSSSVTYEQYF. The CDR3 DNA reads TGCGCCAGCAGCTCCAGCGTAACCTACGAGCAGTACTTC.

The chain recombines TRBV27 with TRBJ2-3, with 9 bases fitting TRBD2. J lost 8 bases, V lost 7 bases, and 10 bases had no gene match. Germline assignment: CDR1 MNHEY and CDR2 SMNVEV (reference sequence). There are 14 residues in the CDR3. CDR3 nucleotide sequence: TGTGCCAGCACCAGGACTAGCGCCCAGGGTACGCAGTATTTT. It encodes CASTRTSAQGTQYF.

This chain connects TRBV11-2 to TRBJ2-4; D might be TRBD2 (5 bases). Trimming took 8 bases from V and 8 from J, leaving 13 bases between them. CDR1 is SGHAT, CDR2 FQNNGV, per germline. The CDR3 totals 12 residues. This CDR3 reads CASSILRDIQYF. As DNA, the CDR3 is TGTGCCAGCTCAATTCTGAGGGACATTCAGTACTTC.

This clone appeared a few times. The genes are TRBV10-3 and TRBJ1-2; D uncertain. Germline assignment: CDR1 ENHRY and CDR2 SYGVKD. Trimming left V 8 bases short and J 4 bases short, with 8 bases between. The CDR3 contains 11 residues. The CDR3, as DNA: TGTGCCATCGGGTTCGGCTATGGCTACACCTTC. It is translated as CAIGFGYGYTF.